This is a list of T cell receptor beta chains from one sample in a study of blood T cell repertoires in COVID-19. Method: immunoSEQ multiplex PCR; TCRdb's copy keeps in-frame clones and lacks some. The data contain tens of thousands of clones, around nine tenths of them singletons. The sample taken for sequencing was peripheral blood. The receptor set was obtained from a man aged 60 to 69 with COVID-19, enrolled during active disease. The CDR3 runs from the conserved cysteine through the conserved F or W. The order of the fields is clone size, D gene, J gene, V gene, CDR3 DNA, CDR3 protein. D genes are given only for firm matches. Some rows have no size entry. The others give once, few or many, or a class for an expanded clone.

clone_size: -
d_call: -
j_call: TRBJ1-3
v_call: TRBV7-9
cdr3_nt: TGTGCCAGCAGCTTAGCGCGGGGGGCGATCTCTGGAAACACCATATATTTT
cdr3_aa: CASSLARGAISGNTIYF

clone_size: -
d_call: -
j_call: TRBJ1-1
v_call: TRBV19
cdr3_nt: TGTGCCAGTAGTAACAGAGAGAACACTGAAGCTTTCTTT
cdr3_aa: CASSNRENTEAFF

clone_size: -
d_call: -
j_call: TRBJ2-1
v_call: TRBV9
cdr3_nt: TGTGCCAGCAGCGTAGTCGGTAGCCGCCCGTTCTTC
cdr3_aa: CASSVVGSRPFF

clone_size: -
d_call: TRBD2
j_call: TRBJ2-1
v_call: TRBV7-2
cdr3_nt: TGTGCCAGCAGCTTTTGGCGGGAGGGCCCCTACAATGAGCAGTTCTTC
cdr3_aa: CASSFWREGPYNEQFF

clone_size: -
d_call: TRBD2
j_call: TRBJ2-4
v_call: TRBV7-2
cdr3_nt: TGTGCCAGCAGCTTAGAGCGGGAGTTGAACATTCAGTACTTC
cdr3_aa: CASSLERELNIQYF

clone_size: -
d_call: TRBD2
j_call: TRBJ2-3
v_call: TRBV24-1
cdr3_nt: TGTGCCACCAGTGATACCCGGGAGGGCGGGAGGAATACGCAGTATTTT
cdr3_aa: CATSDTREGGRNTQYF

clone_size: -
d_call: TRBD1
j_call: TRBJ2-1
v_call: TRBV6-1
cdr3_nt: TGTGCCAGCAGTCCGCCATCCGGGACAGAGGATGAGCAGTTCTTC
cdr3_aa: CASSPPSGTEDEQFF

clone_size: -
d_call: -
j_call: TRBJ1-2
v_call: TRBV3-1/TRBV3-2
cdr3_nt: TGTGCCAGCAGCCATGCGGACAGAGGGAATGGCTACACCTTC
cdr3_aa: CASSHADRGNGYTF

clone_size: -
d_call: -
j_call: TRBJ2-1
v_call: TRBV5-3
cdr3_nt: TGTGCCAGAAGCCCTAGAGGGTCGGGGGTTTGGTGGTTCTCGACCTACAATGAGCAGTTCTTC
cdr3_aa: CARSPRGSGVWWFSTYNEQFF

clone_size: -
d_call: -
j_call: TRBJ1-6
v_call: TRBV5-1
cdr3_nt: TGCGCCAGCAGCAACCCGGGTCCCAATAATTCACCCCTCCACTTT
cdr3_aa: CASSNPGPNNSPLHF

clone_size: few
d_call: -
j_call: TRBJ1-1
v_call: TRBV11-2
cdr3_nt: TGTGCCAGCAGCCTGACAGAGAACACTGAAGCTTTCTTT
cdr3_aa: CASSLTENTEAFF

clone_size: -
d_call: TRBD1
j_call: TRBJ1-1
v_call: TRBV19
cdr3_nt: TGTGCCAGTATGGCAGGGGGCTTGAACACTGAAGCTTTCTTT
cdr3_aa: CASMAGGLNTEAFF

clone_size: -
d_call: -
j_call: TRBJ1-5
v_call: TRBV28
cdr3_nt: TGTGCCAGCAGCCTGAACCTAGGGCCCCAGCATTTT
cdr3_aa: CASSLNLGPQHF

clone_size: -
d_call: TRBD2
j_call: TRBJ2-1
v_call: TRBV27
cdr3_nt: TGTGCCAGCAGTACCACCCCGGGACTAGGGTATGAGCAGTTCTTC
cdr3_aa: CASSTTPGLGYEQFF

clone_size: -
d_call: -
j_call: TRBJ1-1
v_call: TRBV28
cdr3_nt: TGTGCCTCCAAAGGGGCGGACCACACTGAAGCTTTCTTT
cdr3_aa: CASKGADHTEAFF

clone_size: -
d_call: -
j_call: TRBJ1-3
v_call: TRBV28
cdr3_nt: TGTGCCAGCAGTTTAACAGACCACTCTGGAAACACCATATATTTT
cdr3_aa: CASSLTDHSGNTIYF

clone_size: -
d_call: -
j_call: TRBJ1-2
v_call: TRBV19
cdr3_nt: TGTGCCAGTAGTATAGGACCAGGAGGCTACACCTTC
cdr3_aa: CASSIGPGGYTF

clone_size: -
d_call: TRBD1
j_call: TRBJ1-2
v_call: TRBV11-2
cdr3_nt: TGTGCCAGCACCAAAGGGGGACAGCCCTTCTATGGCTACACCTTC
cdr3_aa: CASTKGGQPFYGYTF

clone_size: -
d_call: TRBD1
j_call: TRBJ1-6
v_call: TRBV5-1
cdr3_nt: TGCGCCAGCCAACAGGGGACAACCTATAATTCACCCCTCCACTTT
cdr3_aa: CASQQGTTYNSPLHF

clone_size: few
d_call: -
j_call: TRBJ1-1
v_call: TRBV14
cdr3_nt: TGTGCCAGCAGCCCACGCACACACATTGAAGCTTTCTTT
cdr3_aa: CASSPRTHIEAFF

clone_size: -
d_call: -
j_call: TRBJ2-1
v_call: TRBV5-1
cdr3_nt: TGCGCCAGCAGCTTGGTGAGAAGCAGGGACAATGAGCAGTTCTTC
cdr3_aa: CASSLVRSRDNEQFF

clone_size: -
d_call: TRBD1
j_call: TRBJ1-5
v_call: TRBV18
cdr3_nt: TGTGCCAGCTCACAGGGGGCGGGCAATCAGCCCCAGCATTTT
cdr3_aa: CASSQGAGNQPQHF

clone_size: -
d_call: -
j_call: TRBJ1-6
v_call: TRBV6-5
cdr3_nt: TGTGCCAGCAACCGTGGACAGAATTCACCCCTCCACTTT
cdr3_aa: CASNRGQNSPLHF

clone_size: -
d_call: -
j_call: TRBJ1-5
v_call: TRBV18
cdr3_nt: TGTGCCAGCTCACCACAGACAGACGATTGGCCCCAGCATTTT
cdr3_aa: CASSPQTDDWPQHF

clone_size: -
d_call: -
j_call: TRBJ1-3
v_call: TRBV12-3/TRBV12-4
cdr3_nt: TGTGCCAGCAGTTTCAACTCTGGAAACACCATATATTTT
cdr3_aa: CASSFNSGNTIYF

clone_size: -
d_call: -
j_call: TRBJ2-1
v_call: TRBV6-5
cdr3_nt: TGTGCCAGCAGTCGCTTCGACAGGGGAGGGGATGAGCAGTTCTTC
cdr3_aa: CASSRFDRGGDEQFF

clone_size: -
d_call: TRBD2
j_call: TRBJ2-2
v_call: TRBV24-1
cdr3_nt: TGTGCCACCAGTGTCGGTAGCGGGAGTTTTGACACCGGGGAGCTGTTTTTT
cdr3_aa: CATSVGSGSFDTGELFF

clone_size: -
d_call: TRBD2
j_call: TRBJ2-1
v_call: TRBV12-3/TRBV12-4
cdr3_nt: TGTGCCAGCAGCCTAGCGGGAGTAGTTGAGCAGTTCTTC
cdr3_aa: CASSLAGVVEQFF

clone_size: once
d_call: TRBD1
j_call: TRBJ1-2
v_call: TRBV5-1
cdr3_nt: TGCGCCAGCAGTTCAGGGACAGAGTATGGCTACACCTTC
cdr3_aa: CASSSGTEYGYTF

clone_size: -
d_call: -
j_call: TRBJ2-1
v_call: TRBV9
cdr3_nt: TGTGCCAGCAGCGTAAACCAGGGTACCTACAATGAGCAGTTCTTC
cdr3_aa: CASSVNQGTYNEQFF

clone_size: -
d_call: TRBD1
j_call: TRBJ1-2
v_call: TRBV10-3
cdr3_nt: TGTGCCATCAGTACGGGACAGATCTATGGCTACACCTTC
cdr3_aa: CAISTGQIYGYTF

clone_size: -
d_call: -
j_call: TRBJ2-7
v_call: TRBV3-1/TRBV3-2
cdr3_nt: TGTGCCAGCAGCCTCCGCCGGGAGCAGTACTTC
cdr3_aa: CASSLRREQYF

clone_size: -
d_call: -
j_call: TRBJ1-5
v_call: TRBV7-9
cdr3_nt: TGTGCCAGCAGCTTAGGAGGAAATAGCAATCAGCCCCAGCATTTT
cdr3_aa: CASSLGGNSNQPQHF

clone_size: -
d_call: -
j_call: TRBJ2-7
v_call: TRBV7-6
cdr3_nt: TGTGCCAGCAGCCTCCTGGGGACTCGTGGGGGTGAGCAGTACTTC
cdr3_aa: CASSLLGTRGGEQYF

clone_size: -
d_call: -
j_call: TRBJ1-6
v_call: TRBV12-3/TRBV12-4
cdr3_nt: TGTGCCAGCAGCCCAGGGTACAATTCACCCCTCCACTTT
cdr3_aa: CASSPGYNSPLHF

clone_size: -
d_call: -
j_call: TRBJ2-3
v_call: TRBV30
cdr3_nt: TGTGCCTCCCGATCCTACACAGATACGCAGTATTTT
cdr3_aa: CASRSYTDTQYF

clone_size: -
d_call: -
j_call: TRBJ2-7
v_call: TRBV7-2
cdr3_nt: TGTGCCAGCAGCTTTTTCCCCCGAGGCGAGCAGTACTTC
cdr3_aa: CASSFFPRGEQYF

clone_size: -
d_call: -
j_call: TRBJ2-2
v_call: TRBV27
cdr3_nt: TGTGCCAGCAGTTTTGGGCTGGCCGGGGAGCTGTTTTTT
cdr3_aa: CASSFGLAGELFF

clone_size: -
d_call: -
j_call: TRBJ1-4
v_call: TRBV28
cdr3_nt: TGTGCCAGCAGTTTATGGCAGAATAATGAAAAACTGTTTTTT
cdr3_aa: CASSLWQNNEKLFF

clone_size: -
d_call: -
j_call: TRBJ1-1
v_call: TRBV18
cdr3_nt: TGTGCCAGCTCACCGACAGTCAACACTGAAGCTTTCTTT
cdr3_aa: CASSPTVNTEAFF